This T cell receptor (beta chain) was observed in a study of T cell responses to AZD1222 COVID-19 vaccine. Study-level findings and limits: Dominant at 160-218 and 743-854, vaccine-associated CD4 TCRs also spanned spike. Breadth and depth of Spike-specific TCRs rose after two AZD1222 doses. Only after the peak T cell response were repertoires sampled. Only a handful of individuals given AZD1222 were seropositive at baseline.

The germline CDR1 and CDR2 sequences are SGHAT and FQNNGV. Trimming took off 2 bases at V and 3 bases at J, with 19 bases between the two ends. The CDR3 loop spans 17 amino acids. Generated by immunoSEQ multiplex PCR, the TCRdb table keeps only in-frame clones and is missing some. The table lists 110,000 to 150,000 clones, around 88% of them singletons. About this clone itself: What it binds is unknown.

This receptor was obtained from an adult in good health. The starting material was peripheral blood, obtained on day 0 of AZD1222 vaccination. V usage is TRBV11-2 and J usage is TRBJ1-1; D call uncertain. For the CDR3, the DNA is TGTGCCAGCAGCTTATTTAGAGTGGCGGGGTTGGACACTGAAGCTTTCTTT. Translating gives CASSLFRVAGLDTEAFF.